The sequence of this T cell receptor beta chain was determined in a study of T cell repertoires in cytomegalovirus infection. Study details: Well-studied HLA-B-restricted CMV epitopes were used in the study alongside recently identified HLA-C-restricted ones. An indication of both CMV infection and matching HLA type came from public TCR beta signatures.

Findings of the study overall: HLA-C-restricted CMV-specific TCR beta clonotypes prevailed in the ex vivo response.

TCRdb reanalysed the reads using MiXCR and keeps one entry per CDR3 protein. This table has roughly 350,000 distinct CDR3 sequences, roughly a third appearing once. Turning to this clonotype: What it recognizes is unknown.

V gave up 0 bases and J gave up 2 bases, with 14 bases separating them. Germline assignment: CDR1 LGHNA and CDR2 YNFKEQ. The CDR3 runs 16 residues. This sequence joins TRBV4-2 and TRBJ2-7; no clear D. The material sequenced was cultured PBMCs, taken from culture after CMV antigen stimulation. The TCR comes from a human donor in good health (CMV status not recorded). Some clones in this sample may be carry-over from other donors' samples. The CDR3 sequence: CASSQDIGEFPYEQYF. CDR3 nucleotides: TGTGCCAGCAGCCAAGATATAGGAGAGTTTCCCTACGAGCAGTACTTC.